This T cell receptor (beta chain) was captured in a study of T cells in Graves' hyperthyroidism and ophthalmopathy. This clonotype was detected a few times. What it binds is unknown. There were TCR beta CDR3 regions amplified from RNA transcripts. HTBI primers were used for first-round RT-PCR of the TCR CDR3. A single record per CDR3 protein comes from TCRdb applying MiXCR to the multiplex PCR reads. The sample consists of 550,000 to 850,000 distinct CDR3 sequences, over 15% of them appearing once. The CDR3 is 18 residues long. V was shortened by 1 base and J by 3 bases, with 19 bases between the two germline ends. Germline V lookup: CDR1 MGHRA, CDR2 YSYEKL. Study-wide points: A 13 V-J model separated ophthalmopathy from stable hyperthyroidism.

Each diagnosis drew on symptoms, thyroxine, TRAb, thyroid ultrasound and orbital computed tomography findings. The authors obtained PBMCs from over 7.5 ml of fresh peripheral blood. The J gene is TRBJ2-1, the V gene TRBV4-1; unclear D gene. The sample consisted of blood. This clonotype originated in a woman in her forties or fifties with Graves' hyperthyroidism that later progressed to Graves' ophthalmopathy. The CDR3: CASSQGPPVGAGYNEQFF. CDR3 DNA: TGCGCCAGCAGCCAAGGACCCCCGGTGGGTGCCGGCTACAATGAGCAGTTCTTC.